The TCR beta chain described here comes from a study of spatial heterogeneity in lung cancer. The study's findings and limits: Tumor mutation count correlated with how many alpha and beta TCRs expanded intratumorally. Nonsynonymous mutation counts, ubiquitous and regional, were tracked by the respective counts of ubiquitous and regional expanded TCRs.

Time point described: sample taken at primary tumor resection. Researchers sequenced whole RNA taken from tumor, nontumor lung or frozen PBMC without sorting. This clonotype was picked up a small number of times. Its antigen is still unknown. For a library built for alpha chains, this beta chain is a stray read; little rests on its size. Trimming stripped 4 bases from V and 5 bases from J, with 6 bases between. The CDR3 length is 12 residues. Germline V gene data show CDR1 as MNHEY and CDR2 as SVGAGI. TCRdb re-called the 5' RACE reads through MiXCR, storing one row per CDR3 protein. This sample yields roughly 250 distinct CDR3 sequences, of which approximately 40% are seen a single time; approximately 35% belongs to the top ten.

Specimen: lung tumor tissue, collected at surgery. V gene TRBV6-5 combines with J gene TRBJ1-5; D gene ambiguous. The clonotype originates from a male donor with early-stage non-small cell lung cancer. The CDR3 loop is CASSSLDQPQHF. Here the CDR3 DNA reads TGTGCCAGCAGTTCCCTCGATCAGCCCCAGCATTTT.